This TCR beta chain derives from a study of CD8 T cells in ankylosing spondylitis. Study-level points and caveats: Enrichment of disease-linked clones was reportedly significant in matched ankylosing spondylitis synovial fluid. Earlier literature documents some of the motif variants in reactive arthritis synovial fluid and blood.

CDR3 length: 16 amino acids. Between the trimmed V and J ends, which lost 2 bases and 4 bases, there was a span of 15 bases. Germline CDR1 and CDR2: SGHVS and FQNEAQ. Each TCR beta library was made by quantitative 5'-RACE that incorporated molecular barcodes. Using its own MiXCR run on the 5' RACE reads, TCRdb lists one record per CDR3 protein. This sample has 250,000 to 300,000 distinct CDR3 sequences; over 15% occur once, and the top ten carry roughly 8%. In this sample, this clonotype turned up a few times. The antigen is not known. The genes are TRBV7-8 and TRBJ1-3; tentative D call: TRBD1 (6 bases). This clonotype was sampled from a male donor with ankylosing spondylitis or in good health (not recorded which). Specimen: blood, either unsorted or a sorted T cell fraction (not recorded which). CDR3 DNA: TGTGCCAGCAGCTTAAGGATGGCAGGGACAGGAAACACCATATATTTT. Its translation is CASSLRMAGTGNTIYF. Full variable domain (outside the CDR3, taken from reference TRBV7-8 and TRBJ1-3): GAGVSQSPRYKVAKRGQDVALRCDPISGHVSLFWYQQALGQGPEFLTYFQNEAQLDKSGLPSDRFFAERPEGSVSTLKIQRTQQEDSAVYLCASSLRMAGTGNTIYFGEGSWLTVV.